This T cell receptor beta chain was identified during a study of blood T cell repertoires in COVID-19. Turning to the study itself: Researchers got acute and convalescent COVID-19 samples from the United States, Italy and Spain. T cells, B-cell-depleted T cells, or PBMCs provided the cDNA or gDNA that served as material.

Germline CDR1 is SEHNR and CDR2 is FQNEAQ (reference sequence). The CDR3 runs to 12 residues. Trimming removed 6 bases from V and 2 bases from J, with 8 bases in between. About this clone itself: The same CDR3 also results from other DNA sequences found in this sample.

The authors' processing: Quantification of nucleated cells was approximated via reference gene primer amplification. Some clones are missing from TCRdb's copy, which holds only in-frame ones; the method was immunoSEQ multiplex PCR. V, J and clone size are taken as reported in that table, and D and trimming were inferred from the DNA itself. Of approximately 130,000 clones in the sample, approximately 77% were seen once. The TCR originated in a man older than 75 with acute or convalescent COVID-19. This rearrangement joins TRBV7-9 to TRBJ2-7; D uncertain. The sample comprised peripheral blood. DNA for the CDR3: TGTGCCAGCAGTAATACACCCTACGAGCAGTACTTC. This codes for CASSNTPYEQYF.